This T cell receptor beta chain stems from a study of blood T cells in healthy people across ages. PCR was performed a second time for roughly 6 to 12 cycles using a sample-barcoded 5' primer and a J-beta primer mix. TCRdb re-called the 5' RACE reads through MiXCR, storing one row per CDR3 protein. The sample consists of roughly 1,100,000 distinct CDR3 sequences, roughly a quarter of them appearing once. In the case of this clonotype: A junction boundary mismatches the germline segment, possibly from a read error.

This sample also appeared in a second study, on T cells of mothers and their children.

Sequenced input: blood. This receptor was taken from a girl aged 2-15 years in good health.

Here the CDR3 DNA reads TGCGCCGGCAGCGGGACTAGCGGGATGATCAAGCAGTATTTT. The encoded protein is CAGSGTSGMIKQYF. This chain connects TRBV4-1 to TRBJ2-3, with TRBD2 matching 13 bases. The CDR3 spans 14 residues. Germline assignment: CDR1 MGHRA and CDR2 YSYEKL.